This T cell receptor (beta chain) was profiled in a study of cytomegalovirus exposure and HLA in healthy donors. The repertoire was sequenced with immunoSEQ multiplex PCR; TCRdb's copy has only in-frame clones and lacks some. The data contain roughly 120,000 clones, approximately 89% of them singletons. Study-level findings and limits: 150 or so TCR beta chains were listed as cytomegalovirus-associated. First-cohort TCR clusters tended to co-occur in the 90 to 150 validation repertoires, a later analysis found. The CMV antigen specificity of a few CMV-associated chains was confirmed through in vitro analysis. Reportedly, cytomegalovirus status was diagnosed with high sensitivity and specificity.

As for this clone: Its antigen remains unknown.

Material for sequencing was PBMCs. This TCR was sampled from a woman aged 18-29 years in good health and CMV-seronegative.

CDR3 DNA sequence: TGTGCCAGTCGTGTGGGGGGAAACTCGAACACTGAAGCTTTCTTT. Translation gives CASRVGGNSNTEAFF. The chain has TRBV27 and TRBJ1-1; maybe TRBD1 (5 bases). Germline assignment: CDR1 MNHEY and CDR2 SMNVEV (reference sequence). Trimming removed 9 bases at V and 1 base at J, with 18 bases between. This CDR3 is built from 15 residues.